This T cell receptor (beta chain) was recovered during a study of cytotoxic CD8 clonotypes in ibrutinib-treated CLL listed by TCRdb under 2021. About the investigation overall: The cohort included roughly 15 treatment-naive and roughly 10 relapsed/refractory patients; some 18 were IGHV unmutated. Partial responses were observed in roughly 24 patients and complete responses in 2; after a median follow-up of roughly 62 months, remission was maintained in some 14 patients and progression was observed in about twelve. Response samples were obtained after a median of roughly 13 months of treatment, with a range of roughly 6 to 40 months. On average, each sample had about 250,000 productive templates and approximately 85,000 productive rearrangements. Of the 85 to 95 participants in the trial, 26 had longitudinal samples available. Cryopreserved peripheral blood mononuclear cells were collected at three points: before therapy, at response, and at either sustained remission or disease progression. Patients were still on ibrutinib when every remission and progressive disease sample was collected.

For this clone: It has no known antigen specificity. Base qualities are missing; no much larger clone stands one base away.

Each clonotype received, on average, about 9.7x coverage in deep resolution sequencing performed on a MiSeq, where the target depth lay between 1 in 1 million and 1 in 200,000 T cells. The immunoSEQ hsTCRB Kit was used to generate TCR beta libraries. The published analysis was carried out like this. The data were analyzed with ImmunoSEQ Analyzer and ImmunoSEQ Data Assistant, and V, D and J gene assignments followed IMGT definitions. Clonality was computed as one minus normalized Shannon entropy of productive rearrangement frequencies, ranging from 0 to 1. Only overrepresented clonotypes making up at least 0.05% of each patient's repertoire were included in the public clonotype analysis. Repertoires from 10 to 15 age-matched healthy donors in immuneACCESS were used as clonality controls. TCRdb re-hosts the immuneACCESS table, in-frame sequences only. Its copies lack some clones; in the studies checked, an unresolved V gene accounts for under half of them, and the cause for the rest is not known. The V and J calls and the clone size are those of that table, but D and trimming were determined from the DNA. A total of approximately 150,000 clones appear in this sample, 88% of them only once. The leading ten clones occupy more than 2.5% of the sample.

The paper as a whole reports these results and caveats: Public clonotypes were rare and either shrank or stayed stable during treatment, and the rise in clonality at ibrutinib response reflected expansion of private clonotypes. At baseline, clonality was higher than in age-matched healthy donors and showed a strong correlation with circulating CD8+ T-cell counts. Clonality increased at ibrutinib response, stayed stable in sustained remission, and fell back toward baseline at progression. Lymph node repertoires were not examined, and the timing of sampling was not matched between patients in sustained remission and those whose disease progressed.

The CDR3 contains 19 residues, cysteine and phenylalanine counted. Here the CDR3 DNA is all that survives: 57 bases in frame from base 1. Per the germline V gene, MGHRA is the CDR1 and YSYEKL is the CDR2. Unmatched junction bases come to 13, with V trimmed by 1 base and J by 4 bases. This specimen's time point label, per the study, means: progressive disease on ibrutinib. For TCR beta library preparation, about 2 micrograms of genomic DNA were isolated from cryopreserved PBMCs. Longitudinal blood samples from CLL patients on ibrutinib monotherapy were analyzed using high-throughput TCR beta sequencing. Patients were enrolled in a phase 2 open-label single-center ibrutinib monotherapy trial.

This receptor was identified in a human donor with chronic lymphocytic leukemia. In this chain, TRBV4-1 is recombined with TRBJ2-3, with TRBD2 identical over 11 junction bases. Sequenced here: PBMCs, sampled at disease progression, from a patient treated with ibrutinib. The DNA is as follows: TGCGCCAGCAGCCAAGGAGGGGGTCTAGCGGGAGGTCGAGCAGATACGCAGTATTTT. Its protein is CASSQGGGLAGGRADTQYF.